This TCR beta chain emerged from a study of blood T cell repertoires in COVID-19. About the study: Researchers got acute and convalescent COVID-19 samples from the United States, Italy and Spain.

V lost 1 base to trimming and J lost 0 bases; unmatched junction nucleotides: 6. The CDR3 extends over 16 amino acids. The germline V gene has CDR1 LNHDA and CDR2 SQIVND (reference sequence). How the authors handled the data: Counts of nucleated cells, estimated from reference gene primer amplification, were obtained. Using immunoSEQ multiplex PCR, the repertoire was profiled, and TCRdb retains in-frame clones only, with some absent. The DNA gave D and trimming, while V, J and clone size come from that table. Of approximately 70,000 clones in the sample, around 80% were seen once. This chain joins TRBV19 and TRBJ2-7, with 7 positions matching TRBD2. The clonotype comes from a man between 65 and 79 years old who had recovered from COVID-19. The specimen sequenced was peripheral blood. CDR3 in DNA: TGTGCCAGTAGTATAGGCCTAGCGGTGAGCTCCTACGAGCAGTACTTC. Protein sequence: CASSIGLAVSSYEQYF.